This T cell receptor (beta chain) was identified during a study of blood T cell repertoires in COVID-19. The assay was immunoSEQ multiplex PCR, and TCRdb's table has in-frame clones only and misses some. The sample gives 300,000 to 450,000 clones, over 75% of which show up once; around 1.9% is in the top ten. This CDR3 has 13 residues. Looked up from germline, CDR1 is SNHLY and CDR2 is FYNNEI. Germline trimming cut 7 bases from V and 5 bases from J; bases unmatched to any gene: 4. The sequencing input was PBMCs or T cells enriched from blood (not recorded which). The V call is TRBV2, the J call TRBJ1-1; 10 nucleotides line up with TRBD1. The receptor was derived from a man aged 35 to 55 in a cohort exposed to, infected with or recovered from COVID-19 (not recorded which). The CDR3 region has the DNA TGTGCCAGCAACCGACAGGGGGCTACTGAAGCTTTCTTT. Translated, it gives CASNRQGATEAFF.